The T cell receptor (beta chain) described here comes from a study of blood T cell repertoires in COVID-19. Overall study context: The study drew acute and convalescent COVID-19 samples from the United States, Italy and Spain. In each case, the material was cDNA or gDNA derived from T cells, B-cell-depleted T cells, or PBMCs.

This CDR3 has 14 amino acids. CDR1 SGHTS and CDR2 YDEGEE come from the germline V gene. After removal of 0 bases from V and 5 bases from J, the junction contained 3 bases not matched to a gene. Per the original data handling: Quantification of nucleated cells was approximated via reference gene primer amplification. Produced via immunoSEQ multiplex PCR; TCRdb's table is partial and in-frame only. The DNA was the basis for D and trimming; V, J and clone size are from that table. The top ten hold roughly 6.7% of the sample, which has more than 55,000 clones, around 87% seen once. The rearrangement links TRBV5-8 to TRBJ2-5, with 8 bases lining up with TRBD2. The source is a man between 60 and 75 years old with active or convalescent COVID-19. The sequenced sample consisted of peripheral blood. The CDR3: CASSLGGLGETQYF. The CDR3 nucleotides are TGTGCCAGCAGCTTGGGGGGACTAGGCGAGACCCAGTACTTC.